This entry lists 4 T cell receptor beta chains sequenced from one sample in a study of blood T cell repertoires in COVID-19. Only in-frame clones appear in the TCRdb table, and some are missing; sequencing was by immunoSEQ multiplex PCR. The table lists about 320,000 clones, 89% of them singletons, with 5% to 7.5% in the top ten. Sequencing was done on a sample of peripheral blood. Receptors originate from a man younger than 35 who had recovered from COVID-19.

V usage is TRBV6-1 and J usage is TRBJ2-6; 8 bases are shared with TRBD1. The germline CDR1 and CDR2 sequences are MNHNS and SASEGT. CDR3 length: 20 residues. With V trimmed by 2 bases and J by 0 bases, 12 bases remained unmatched. CDR3 protein: CASSERAPRQGFSGANVLTF. The DNA for the CDR3 is TGTGCCAGCAGTGAAAGGGCTCCGAGACAGGGGTTCTCTGGGGCCAACGTCCTGACTTTC.

This rearrangement joins TRBV7-8 to TRBJ1-1; no definite D call. V lost 1 base and J 2 bases, leaving 5 bases between the germline ends. The CDR3 runs 13 residues. Germline CDR1 reads SGHVS; CDR2 reads FQNEAQ. Written as DNA, the CDR3 is TGTGCCAGCAGCTTAGGGGCAAACACTGAAGCTTTCTTT. Translation: CASSLGANTEAFF.

The J gene is TRBJ2-7, the V gene TRBV6-1; 9 bases align to TRBD2. The CDR3 runs 17 residues. Germline trimming cut 4 bases from V and 1 base from J; bases unmatched to any gene: 11. Germline assignment: CDR1 MNHNS and CDR2 SASEGT. The DNA of the CDR3 is TGTGCCAGCAGTGGTCGTCTAGCGGGGCGTGCATCCTACGAGCAGTACTTC. This codes for CASSGRLAGRASYEQYF.

This clone has a handful of counts. This sequence joins TRBV7-9 and TRBJ2-7, with D possibly matching TRBD1 (5 bases). The ends were cut back, 5 bases at V and 1 base at J, with 15 bases in the middle. Germline assignment: CDR1 SEHNR and CDR2 FQNEAQ (reference sequence). This CDR3 comprises 15 residues. The CDR3 loop is CASSHPAQESYEQYF. In DNA, the CDR3 is TGTGCCAGCAGCCACCCGGCACAGGAATCCTACGAGCAGTACTTC.